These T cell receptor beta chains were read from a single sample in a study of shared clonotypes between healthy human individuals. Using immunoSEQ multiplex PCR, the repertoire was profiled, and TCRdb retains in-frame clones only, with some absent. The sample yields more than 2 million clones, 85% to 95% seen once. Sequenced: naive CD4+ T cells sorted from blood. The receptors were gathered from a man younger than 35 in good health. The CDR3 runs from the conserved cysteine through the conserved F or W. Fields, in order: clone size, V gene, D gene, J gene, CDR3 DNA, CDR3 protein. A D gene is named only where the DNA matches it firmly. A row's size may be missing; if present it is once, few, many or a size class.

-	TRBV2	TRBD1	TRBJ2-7	TGTGCCAGCAGTGTTGACAGGGGATTAGCTCAGCATCCGTACTTC	CASSVDRGLAQHPYF
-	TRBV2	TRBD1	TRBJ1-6	TGTGCCAGCAGGGATGATGGGACAGGGAGTGGGTCACCCCTCCACTTT	CASRDDGTGSGSPLHF
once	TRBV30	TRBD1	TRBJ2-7	TGTGCCTGGAGTTTCCGGGACAGGCCCACGGTCTACGAGCAGTACTTC	CAWSFRDRPTVYEQYF
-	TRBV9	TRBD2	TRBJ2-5	TGTGCCAGCAGCTTCGGACTAGGGGAAGAGACCCAGTACTTC	CASSFGLGEETQYF
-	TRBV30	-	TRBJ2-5	TGTGCCTGGAGTGTGGCCGGGGGGCCCGGGACCCAGTACTTC	CAWSVAGGPGTQYF
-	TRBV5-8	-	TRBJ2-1	TGTGCCAGCAGTCTAGGGGGTTTCTCCTACAATGAGCAGTTCTTC	CASSLGGFSYNEQFF
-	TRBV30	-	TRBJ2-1	TGTGCCTGGAGTGTTTCTGATGGGCAGTTCTTC	CAWSVSDGQFF
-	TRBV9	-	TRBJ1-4	TGTGCCAGCAGCGCGGAAGACATCCCGTGGCAACTGTTTTTT	CASSAEDIPWQLFF
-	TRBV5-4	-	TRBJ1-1	TGTGCCAGCAGCTTGGAAGGGGGACTGAACACTGAAGCTTTCTTT	CASSLEGGLNTEAFF
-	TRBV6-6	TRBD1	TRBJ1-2	TGTGCCAGCAGTTACACGGGACAGGGGAACTATGGCTACACCTTC	CASSYTGQGNYGYTF